This TCR beta chain is from a study of cytomegalovirus exposure and HLA in healthy donors. General observations from the study: Most of the CMV-associated TCR beta chains (in a later analysis) appeared to be HLA-restricted. It was reportedly the case that the classifier diagnosed cytomegalovirus status with high specificity and sensitivity. Later findings reportedly placed an Asian-associated ancestry cluster below the roughly 670-donor mean for N-insertions.

60 Vbeta and 13 Jbeta primers were used in PCR. Generated by immunoSEQ multiplex PCR, the TCRdb table keeps only in-frame clones and is missing some. Among about 130,000 clones listed, less than 80% were seen once. This clone was counted a few times. Its antigen is not identified. Other DNA sequences within the sample encode an identical CDR3. Input material: PBMCs. The clonotype was recovered from a middle-aged man in good health and CMV-seropositive.

The CDR3: CASSSGQPQETQYF. CDR3 DNA sequence: TGTGCCAGCAGCTCGGGACAGCCCCAAGAGACCCAGTACTTC. The chain is built from TRBV7-9 and TRBJ2-5; 7 bases match TRBD1. Per germline, CDR1 SEHNR and CDR2 FQNEAQ (reference sequence). The CDR3 sequence is 14 residues long. V trimming: 4 bases; J trimming: 1 base; junction bases outside the gene matches: 3.